The 4 T cell receptor beta chains reported below all come from one sample, sequenced in a study of cytomegalovirus exposure and HLA in healthy donors. A multiplex PCR was run with 60 Vbeta primers and 13 Jbeta primers. Some clones are missing from TCRdb's copy, which holds only in-frame ones; the method was immunoSEQ multiplex PCR. The data contain under 150,000 clones, roughly four fifths of them seen just once; the ten biggest clones take up less than 10%. Sequencing was performed on PBMCs. These receptors came from a woman aged 50 to 60 in good health and CMV-seropositive.

This rearrangement joins TRBV15 to TRBJ1-5; D possibly corresponds to TRBD1 (6 bases). The CDR3 is 15 amino acids. Trimming stripped 5 bases from V and 3 bases from J, with 14 bases between. Germline loops: CDR1 LNHNV, CDR2 YYDKDF (reference sequence). CDR3 nucleotides: TGTGCCACCAGCGCTTACAGGGAACCCAATCAGCCCCAGCATTTT. Protein sequence: CATSAYREPNQPQHF.

The chain couples TRBV5-1 to TRBJ2-3, with TRBD2 as a possible D gene (6 bases). The germline CDR1 and CDR2 sequences are SGHRS and YFSETQ. This CDR3 is 14 amino acids long. V gave up 3 bases and J gave up 1 base, with 9 bases separating them. CDR3 in amino acids: CASSWGLGTDTQYF. The CDR3 DNA is TGCGCCAGCAGCTGGGGACTTGGCACAGATACGCAGTATTTT.

This clone was seen only once. In nucleotides, the CDR3 is TGCGCCAGCAGCTTGGGCGTAACAGGCGGCAATCAGCCCCAGCATTTT. Protein sequence: CASSLGVTGGNQPQHF. The rearrangement links TRBV5-1 to TRBJ1-5; TRBD1 might be the D (5 bases). CDR1 is SGHRS and CDR2 is YFSETQ in the germline V gene. There are 16 residues in the CDR3. Between the trimmed V and J ends, which lost 0 bases and 2 bases, there was a span of 12 bases.

This chain uses TRBV9 with TRBJ2-1; TRBD1 matches 7 bases. This CDR3 is built from 18 residues. The junction had 16 bases not matched to a gene; V was cut back by 3 bases and J by 4 bases. The germline CDR1 and CDR2 sequences are SGDLS and YYNGEE. The CDR3 nucleotides read TGTGCCAGCAGCGCTAAGGGGGCCGACCCTCGACTATACAATGAGCAGTTCTTC. This translates into CASSAKGADPRLYNEQFF.